One T cell receptor beta chain is described in this entry. This clonotype was recorded once. Its binding antigen is unknown. One base away there is no much larger clone; base qualities are not given. One read alone makes for weak evidence. The library was built by means of 5' RACE. TCRdb shows the sequencer as Illumina HiSeq 2500. A second PCR of about 6 to 11 cycles was run with a J-beta primer mix and a sample-barcoded 5' primer. A unique molecular identifier was introduced onto each TCR beta cDNA molecule by a template-switch 5' adaptor carrying 12 random nucleotides. Each sample yielded at least 2.5 million CDR3-containing paired-end reads. First-strand cDNA synthesis was performed from all RNA using the Mint cDNA synthesis kit, with priming by a TRBC-specific oligonucleotide. Following uracil-DNA glycosylase treatment, all cDNA underwent a first 18-cycle PCR with the universal primers M1SS and BC2_uni_R. The study's processing was this. For normalization, 1 million high-quality reads, each with a distinct molecular identifier, were randomly selected from each sample. Instead of being binned into consensus sequences, reads that shared molecular identifiers were thrown out. MiTCR, run with a Q25 quality threshold and the strictest error-elimination algorithm, handled CDR3 identification, clonotype clustering and error correction. Lower-bound total TCR beta diversity was estimated with a nonparametric unseen species model using Euler transformation. TCRdb took the public reads, trimmed them with fastp at Q25, ran MiXCR for clone calling and kept in-frame beta chains. Rows merge per CDR3 protein into single entries with the most common DNA and genes. What appears here as the V and J calls and clone size reflects TCRdb's work, not the paper's. The sample data list some 550,000 distinct CDR3 sequences, and under 55% of these were observed just once. The top ten clonotypes cover around 24% of the sample.

This specimen belongs to a study of blood T cells in healthy people across ages (dated by TCRdb to about 2015). Notes on the research overall: In model experiments, template switching captured roughly one uniquely barcoded TCR beta cDNA molecule for every two T cells. Age-related changes in TCR beta repertoire diversity were measured in the study by deep sequencing normalized with unique cDNA molecular identifiers. Two additional independent replicas of 1 million unique cDNA reads from the same blood draw were analyzed for two donors (one aged 18 to 30 and one aged 80 or older). To avoid experimental bias, donors of different ages were spread randomly across the sequencing lanes. The donors were divided into four age groups: young (average around 15 years), middle-aged (about 40), aged (about 61) and long-lived (nearly 85). Overall study results and their limits: Estimates of total diversity based on one million sequenced T cells were considered lower bounds and underestimates. There was a strong correlation between observed TCR beta diversity and the percentage of naive T cells measured by flow cytometry. Observed TCR beta diversity per million T cells fell roughly linearly with age, and a significant reduction was already apparent by age about 43. Compared with the aged group, the long-lived group had more naive CD4+ T cells, fewer expanded clones and increased TCR diversity, suggesting age selection. Donor CMV infection status was unknown, potentially confounding age-related changes in expanded clonotypes. Conclusive comparison of naive and antigen-experienced compartments was prevented by the profiling of bulk unsorted PBMCs.

The roughly 42 donors, aged about 6 to 90 years, were systemically healthy Caucasian individuals from Russia. Roughly 10 milliliters of peripheral blood were drawn from each donor into EDTA-treated Vacutainer tubes. Ficoll-Paque density-gradient centrifugation was used to isolate PBMCs, with at least 6.5 million per sample. Trizol reagent was used to extract total RNA from the PBMCs, yielding at least 6 micrograms per sample. The percentages of naive CD45RAhigh/CD27high T cells were determined by flow cytometry on a PBMC aliquot from every donor. The germline V gene (reference sequence) yields LGHDT for CDR1 and YNNKEL for CDR2. The CDR3 holds 15 amino acids from the cysteine to the phenylalanine. The sequence is cut down to CDR3 DNA, 45 bases in frame from base 1. At the junction V is shortened by 0 bases and J by 2 bases, with 10 bases in between.

This clonotype was obtained from an elderly man in good health. Sequencing was carried out using blood. The sequence joins TRBV3-1 to TRBJ2-5; no D gene call is confident. The CDR3 loop reads CASSQDVGQQETQYF. The sequenced DNA is TGTGCCAGCAGCCAAGATGTTGGCCAACAAGAGACCCAGTACTTC.